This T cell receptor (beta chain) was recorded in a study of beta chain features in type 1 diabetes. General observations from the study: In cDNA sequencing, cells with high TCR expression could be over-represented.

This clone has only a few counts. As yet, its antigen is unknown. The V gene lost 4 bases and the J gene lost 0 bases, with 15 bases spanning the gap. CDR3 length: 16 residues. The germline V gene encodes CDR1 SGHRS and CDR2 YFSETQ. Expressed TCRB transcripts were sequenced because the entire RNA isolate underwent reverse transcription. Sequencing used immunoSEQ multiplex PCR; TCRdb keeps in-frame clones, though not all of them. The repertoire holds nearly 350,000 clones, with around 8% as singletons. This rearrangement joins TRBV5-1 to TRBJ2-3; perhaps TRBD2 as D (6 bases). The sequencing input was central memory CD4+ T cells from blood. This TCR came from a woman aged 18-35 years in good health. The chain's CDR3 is CASSKGTVTSTDTQYF. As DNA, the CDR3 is TGCGCCAGCAGCAAGGGGACTGTTACTAGCACAGATACGCAGTATTTT.